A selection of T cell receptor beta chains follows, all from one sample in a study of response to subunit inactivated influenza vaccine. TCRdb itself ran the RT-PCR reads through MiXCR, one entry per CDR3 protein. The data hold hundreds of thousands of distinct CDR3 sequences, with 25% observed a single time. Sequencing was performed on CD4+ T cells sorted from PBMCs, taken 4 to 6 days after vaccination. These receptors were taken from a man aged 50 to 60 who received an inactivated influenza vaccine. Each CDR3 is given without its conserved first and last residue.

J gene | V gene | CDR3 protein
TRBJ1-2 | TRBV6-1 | ASSERQGFNYGYT
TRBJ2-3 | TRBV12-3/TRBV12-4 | ASGLRGADTQY
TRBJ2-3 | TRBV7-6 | ASSLRPEGDTQY
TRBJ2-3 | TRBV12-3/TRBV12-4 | ASSPRNPALDTQY
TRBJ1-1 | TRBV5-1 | ASSLDGRNTEAF
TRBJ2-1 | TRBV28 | ASSLSAGGHHHEQF
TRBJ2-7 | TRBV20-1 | SASPSYEQY
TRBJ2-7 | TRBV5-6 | ASSSGRLSTYEQY
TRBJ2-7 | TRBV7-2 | ASSPPTAEQY
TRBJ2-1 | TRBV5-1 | ASSHDRFYNEQF
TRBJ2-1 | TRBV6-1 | ASSEVGGGNEQF
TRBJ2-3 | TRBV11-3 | ASSAGDFQKTDTQY
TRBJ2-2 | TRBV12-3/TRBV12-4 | ASSPFSGGASGELF
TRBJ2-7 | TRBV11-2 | ASRSKGQGNEQY
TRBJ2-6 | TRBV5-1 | ASSPRTGGLSGANVLT
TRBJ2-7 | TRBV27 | ASSLRRDYEQY
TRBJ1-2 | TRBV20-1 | SALGREINYGYT
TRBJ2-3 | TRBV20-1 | SGTRVGTDTQY
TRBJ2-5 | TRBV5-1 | ASSRTTTGLGETQY
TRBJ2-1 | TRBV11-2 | ASSPEGGYQIFSYNEQF
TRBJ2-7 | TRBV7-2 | ASSLSTATYEQY
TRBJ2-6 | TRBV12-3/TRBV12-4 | ASSLQGASGANVLT
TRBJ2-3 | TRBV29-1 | SVTSSGKDTQY
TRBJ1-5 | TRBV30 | AWSVLGIPQPQH
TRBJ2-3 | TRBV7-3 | ASSFVGLPIASTDTQY
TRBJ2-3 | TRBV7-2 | ASSLSSGSDTQY
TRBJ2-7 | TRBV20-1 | SARLLGSYEQY
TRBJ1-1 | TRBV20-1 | SARDMREGSEAF
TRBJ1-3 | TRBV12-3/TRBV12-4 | ASSPRWAGNTIY
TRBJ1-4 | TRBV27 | ASSSRQGWNEKLF
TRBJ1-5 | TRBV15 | ATRGQNSNQPQH
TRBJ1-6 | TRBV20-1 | SARLRVTNSPLH
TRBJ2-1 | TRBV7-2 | ASSLDLAEYNEQF
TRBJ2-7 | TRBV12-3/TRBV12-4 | ASSFYSGGREQY
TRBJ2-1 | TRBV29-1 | SVAVGEQF
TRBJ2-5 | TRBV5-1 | ASSLVWDQETQY
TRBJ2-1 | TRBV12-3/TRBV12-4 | ASSLEGGFNEQF
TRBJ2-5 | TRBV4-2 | ASSREIAGGSETQY
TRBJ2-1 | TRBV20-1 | SAGLAGGVDNEQF
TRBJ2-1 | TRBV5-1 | ASKGSSGRINEQF
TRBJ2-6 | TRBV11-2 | ASSSPRGSGANVLT
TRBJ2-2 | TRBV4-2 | ASSHRGSTGELF
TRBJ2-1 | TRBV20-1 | SARDTLSGYNEQF
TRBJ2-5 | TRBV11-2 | ASSLALGVPETQY
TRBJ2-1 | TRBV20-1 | SARGRDRSSYNEQF
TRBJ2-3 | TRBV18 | ASSPFGETQY
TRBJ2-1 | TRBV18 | ASSPRGGLFNEQF
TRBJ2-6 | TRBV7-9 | ASSLSKAVSGANVLT